The clone carrying this T cell receptor (beta chain) was detected ten times or more. Germline loops: CDR1 SQVTM, CDR2 ANQGSEA. The CDR3 runs 13 residues. V dropped 6 bases and J dropped 0 bases, with 12 bases sitting between them. The record originates from a study of response to subunit inactivated influenza vaccine. TCRdb passed the RT-PCR reads through MiXCR, listing each CDR3 protein once. The sample has a few hundred thousand distinct CDR3 sequences; about 11% are singletons. This sample was also put to use in a study of T cells expressing NK-cell markers. Turning to that study: Researchers built TCR beta cDNA using 5'RACE template switching with UMIs. Eight donors were sequenced, of whom seven were HCMV-seropositive, while the remaining one was HCMV-seronegative. The CD3+CD56-NKG2C+ fraction of several donors was also led by these clonotypes.

This sequence joins TRBV29-1 and TRBJ2-7; D is unclear. The input for sequencing was PBMCs from blood, taken on the day of vaccination. This receptor was taken from a man aged 45-65 years who received an inactivated influenza vaccine. The CDR3 protein is CSVHATDSYEQYF. CDR3 DNA: TGCAGCGTCCACGCCACGGACTCCTACGAGCAGTACTTC.